This T cell receptor beta chain stems from a study of radiotherapy plus CTLA-4 blockade in lung cancer. Sequencing was performed with immunoSEQ multiplex PCR; in TCRdb, only in-frame clones are kept and a portion is missing. The data show tens of thousands of clones, with approximately 83% seen just once and roughly 0.84% held by the top ten. The CDR3 has 14 residues. Germline V lookup: CDR1 SGDLS, CDR2 YYNGEE. The V end was cut by 0 bases, the J end by 6 bases, with 12 bases between. The material sequenced was peripheral blood, taken from a patient treated with radiotherapy plus ipilimumab. The clonotype comes from a human donor with non-small cell lung cancer who had stable disease on radiotherapy plus ipilimumab. The chain has TRBV9 and TRBJ1-2; TRBD1 might be the D (5 bases). CDR3 in amino acids: CASSVARGTDGYTF. CDR3 in DNA: TGTGCCAGCAGCGTAGCGAGGGGTACTGATGGCTACACCTTC.